This entry concerns a single TCR beta chain. What it recognizes is unknown. The source of the sample is a study of T cell responses to AZD1222 COVID-19 vaccine. Assay: immunoSEQ multiplex PCR; the TCRdb copy retains only in-frame clones and omits some. The sample yields some 100,000 clones, approximately 87% seen once. Findings of the study overall: Along spike, vaccine-associated CD4 TCRs were found throughout, with dominance at 160-218 and 743-854.

The CDR3 loop spans 14 amino acids. Between the trimmed V and J ends, which lost 0 bases and 8 bases, there was a span of 8 bases. The V gene's germline CDR1 is MNHEY and CDR2 SVGEGT. The sample here was peripheral blood, taken on day 0 of MenACWY control vaccination. This receptor was taken from an adult in good health. The V gene is TRBV6-2 or TRBV6-3, the J gene TRBJ1-6; tentative D call: TRBD1 (5 bases). CDR3 protein: CASSYSAGDSPLHF. In nucleotides, the CDR3 is TGTGCCAGCAGTTACTCCGCGGGGGATTCACCCCTCCACTTT.